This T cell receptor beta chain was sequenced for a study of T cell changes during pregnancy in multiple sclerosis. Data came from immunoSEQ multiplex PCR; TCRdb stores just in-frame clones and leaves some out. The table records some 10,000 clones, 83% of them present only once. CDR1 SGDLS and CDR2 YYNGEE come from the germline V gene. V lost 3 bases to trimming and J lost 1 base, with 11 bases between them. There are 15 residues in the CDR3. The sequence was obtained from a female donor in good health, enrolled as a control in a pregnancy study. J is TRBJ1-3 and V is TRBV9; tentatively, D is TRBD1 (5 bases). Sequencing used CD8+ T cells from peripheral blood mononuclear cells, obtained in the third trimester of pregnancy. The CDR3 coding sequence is TGTGCCAGCAGCGCAGAACAGGTTTCTGGAAACACCATATATTTT. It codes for CASSAEQVSGNTIYF.